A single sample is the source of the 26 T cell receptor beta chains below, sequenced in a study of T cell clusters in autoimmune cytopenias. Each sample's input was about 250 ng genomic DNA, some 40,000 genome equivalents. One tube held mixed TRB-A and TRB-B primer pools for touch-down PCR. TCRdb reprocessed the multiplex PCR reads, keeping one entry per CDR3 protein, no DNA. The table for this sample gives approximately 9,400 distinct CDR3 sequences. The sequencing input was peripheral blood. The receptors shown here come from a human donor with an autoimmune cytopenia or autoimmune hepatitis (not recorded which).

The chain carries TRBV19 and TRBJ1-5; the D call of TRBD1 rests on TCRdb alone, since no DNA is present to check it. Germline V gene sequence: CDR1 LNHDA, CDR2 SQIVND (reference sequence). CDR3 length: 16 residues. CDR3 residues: CASSMPRALSNQPQHF.

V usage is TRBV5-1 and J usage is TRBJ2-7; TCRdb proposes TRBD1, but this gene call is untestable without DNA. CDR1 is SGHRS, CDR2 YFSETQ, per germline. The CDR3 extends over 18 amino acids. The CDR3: CASSLALQGDPWMNEQYF.

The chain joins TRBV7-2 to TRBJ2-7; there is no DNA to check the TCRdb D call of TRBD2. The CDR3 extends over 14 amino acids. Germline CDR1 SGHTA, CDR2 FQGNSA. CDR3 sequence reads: CASSLKPSVLGQYF.

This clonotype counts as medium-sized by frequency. The CDR3 spells CASSEVGYREQFF. V and J are TRBV6-1 and TRBJ2-1. There are 13 residues in the CDR3. Germline lookup yields CDR1 MNHNS and CDR2 SASEGT.

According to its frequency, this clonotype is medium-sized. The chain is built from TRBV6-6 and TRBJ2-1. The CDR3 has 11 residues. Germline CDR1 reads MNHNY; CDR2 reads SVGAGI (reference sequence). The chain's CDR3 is CAIRTYNEQFF.

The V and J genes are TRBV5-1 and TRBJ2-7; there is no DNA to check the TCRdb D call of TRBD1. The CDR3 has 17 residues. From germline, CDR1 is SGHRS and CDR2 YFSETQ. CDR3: CASSLVLAGDLSYEQYF.

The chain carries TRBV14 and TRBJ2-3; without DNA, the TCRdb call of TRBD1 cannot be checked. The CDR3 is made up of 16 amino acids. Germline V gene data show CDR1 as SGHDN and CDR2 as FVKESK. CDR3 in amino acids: CASSQVRAGSTDTQYF.

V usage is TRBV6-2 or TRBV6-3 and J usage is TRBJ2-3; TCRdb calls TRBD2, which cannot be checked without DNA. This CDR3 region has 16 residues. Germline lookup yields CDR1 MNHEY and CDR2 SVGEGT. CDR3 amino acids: CASRTTRRGGTDTQYF.

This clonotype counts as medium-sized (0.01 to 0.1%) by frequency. The CDR3 sequence: CSVLALGRGTQYF. The chain combines TRBV29-1 with TRBJ2-3; TCRdb lists TRBD2, though no DNA is available to test this call. From germline, CDR1 is SQVTM and CDR2 ANQGSEA. The CDR3 sequence is 13 residues long.

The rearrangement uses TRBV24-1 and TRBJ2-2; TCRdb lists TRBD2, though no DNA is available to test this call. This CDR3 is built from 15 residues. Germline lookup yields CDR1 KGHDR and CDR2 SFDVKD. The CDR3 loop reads CATSDAAGPTGELFF.

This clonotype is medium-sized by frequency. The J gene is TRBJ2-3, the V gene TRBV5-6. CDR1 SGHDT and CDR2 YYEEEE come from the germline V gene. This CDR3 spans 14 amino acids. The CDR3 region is CASSANVGRGTQYF.

The CDR3 protein is CAWSDSWRDTSQRSQYF. This chain connects TRBV30 to TRBJ2-5; TCRdb indicates TRBD1, and absent DNA this call remains unverified. CDR1 and CDR2 (germline): GTSNPN, SVGIG (reference sequence). The CDR3 runs to 17 residues.

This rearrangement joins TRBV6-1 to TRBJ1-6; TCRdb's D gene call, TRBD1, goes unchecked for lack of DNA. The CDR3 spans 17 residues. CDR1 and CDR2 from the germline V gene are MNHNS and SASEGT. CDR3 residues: CASSGLGGPRPNSPLHF.

The chain's CDR3 is CASSVAGRDTEAFF. The rearrangement uses TRBV6-1 and TRBJ1-1. CDR3 length: 14 amino acids. CDR1 is MNHNS and CDR2 is SASEGT in the germline V gene.

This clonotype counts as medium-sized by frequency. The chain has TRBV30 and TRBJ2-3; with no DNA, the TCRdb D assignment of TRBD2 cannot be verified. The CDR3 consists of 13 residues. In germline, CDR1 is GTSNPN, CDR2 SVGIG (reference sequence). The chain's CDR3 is CAWSVGLADTQYF.

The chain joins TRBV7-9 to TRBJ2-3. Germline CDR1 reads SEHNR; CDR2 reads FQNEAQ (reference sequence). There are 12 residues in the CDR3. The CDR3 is CASSSGTDTQYF.

The CDR3 loop reads CASSQEAGADAFF. The chain recombines TRBV13 with TRBJ1-1; TCRdb names TRBD1, which stays unverified in the absence of DNA. The CDR3 consists of 13 residues. Germline V gene data show CDR1 as PRHDT and CDR2 as FYEKMQ (reference sequence). Filled out from reference TRBV13 and TRBJ1-1, the complete variable domain reads AAGVIQSPRHLIKEKRETATLKCYPIPRHDTVYWYQQGPGQDPQFLISFYEKMQSDKGSIPDRFSAQQFSDYHSELNMSSLELGDSALYFCASSQEAGADAFFGQGTRLTVV.

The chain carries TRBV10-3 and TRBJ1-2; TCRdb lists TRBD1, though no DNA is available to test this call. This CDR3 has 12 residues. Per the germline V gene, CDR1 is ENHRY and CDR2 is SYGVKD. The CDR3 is CATEGGAYGYTF.

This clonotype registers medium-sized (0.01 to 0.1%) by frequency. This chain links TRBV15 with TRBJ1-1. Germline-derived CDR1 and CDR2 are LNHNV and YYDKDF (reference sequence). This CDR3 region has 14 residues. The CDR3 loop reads CATSRDGRLTEAFF.

This CDR3 is CASSYGDVGSPLHF. The J gene is TRBJ1-6, the V gene TRBV7-6. Germline V CDR1 and CDR2: SGHVS, FNYEAQ. CDR3 length: 14 residues.

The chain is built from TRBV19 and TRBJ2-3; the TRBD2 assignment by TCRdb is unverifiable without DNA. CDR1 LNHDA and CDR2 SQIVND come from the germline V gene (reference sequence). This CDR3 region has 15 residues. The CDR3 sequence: CASSIALVVTDTQYF.

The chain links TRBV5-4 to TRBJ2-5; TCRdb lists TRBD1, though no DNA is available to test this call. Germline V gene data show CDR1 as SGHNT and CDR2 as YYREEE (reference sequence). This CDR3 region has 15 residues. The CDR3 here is CASSLDGGAQETQYF.

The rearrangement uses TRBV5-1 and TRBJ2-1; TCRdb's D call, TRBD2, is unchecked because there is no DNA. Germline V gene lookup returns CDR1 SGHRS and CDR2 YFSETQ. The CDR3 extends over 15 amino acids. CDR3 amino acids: CASYLFAGGLNEQFF.

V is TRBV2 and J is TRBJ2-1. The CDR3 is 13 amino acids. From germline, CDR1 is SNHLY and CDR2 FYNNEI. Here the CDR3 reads CASSEEVLLLEFF.

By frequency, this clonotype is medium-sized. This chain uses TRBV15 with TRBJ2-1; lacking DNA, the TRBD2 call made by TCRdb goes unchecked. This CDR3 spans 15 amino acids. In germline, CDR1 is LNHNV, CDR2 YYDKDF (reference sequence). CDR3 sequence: CATSLAAVSYNEQFF.

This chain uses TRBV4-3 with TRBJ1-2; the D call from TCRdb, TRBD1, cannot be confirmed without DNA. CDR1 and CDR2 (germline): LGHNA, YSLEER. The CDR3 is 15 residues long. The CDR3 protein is CASSQLVGGAGGYTF.